The present TCR beta chain was sequenced within a study of blood T cell repertoires in COVID-19. The wider study: From T cells, B-cell-depleted T cells, or PBMCs came the material, which was cDNA or gDNA.

This CDR3 has 15 amino acids. The germline V gene encodes CDR1 MDHEN and CDR2 SYDVKM. V lost 4 bases and J 2 bases, leaving 9 bases between the germline ends. Measured with immunoSEQ multiplex PCR; TCRdb has only the in-frame clones, and not every one. In the table there are some 180,000 clones, around four fifths of which are singletons. Sequencing used peripheral blood. The V gene is TRBV28, the J gene TRBJ2-6; weak D call: TRBD2 (5 bases). The receptor comes from a woman older than 75 with acute or convalescent COVID-19. For the CDR3, the DNA is TGTGCCAGCAGTTCTCGAGGGACTGGGGCCAACGTCCTGACTTTC. It specifies CASSSRGTGANVLTF.